This T cell receptor (beta chain) was identified during a study of Graves' ophthalmopathy and Graves' hyperthyroidism. Study information: Peripheral blood was obtained at first diagnosis, ahead of any treatment.

RNA served as the template for amplifying TCR beta CDR3 regions. RT-PCR was first run with HTBI primers, then multiplex PCR in a second round. From the multiplex PCR reads, TCRdb called clonotypes with MiXCR, one entry per CDR3 protein. Found here are 260,000 or so distinct CDR3 sequences, 45% to 55% of them singletons; the top ten hold roughly 45%. This clonotype was seen only a few times. Its antigen is unidentified. No donor had other autoimmune disease, uncontrolled infection, pregnancy or lactation. Study-wide results and limits: A model built from 13 signatures distinguished ophthalmopathy from stable hyperthyroidism with roughly 85% sensitivity and approximately 80% specificity. For predicting ophthalmopathy progression, the model had more than 60% sensitivity and approximately 72% specificity.

The receptor was isolated from an adult man with Graves' ophthalmopathy. The sequencing sample was made of peripheral blood.

The DNA of the CDR3 is TGCGCCAGCAGCTCCGGGACAGGGGGCAGGGGCAATCAGCCCCAGCATTTT. Residues: CASSSGTGGRGNQPQHF. The chain is built from TRBV10-2 and TRBJ1-5, with 12 positions matching TRBD1. V gave up 6 bases and J gave up 2 bases; unmatched junction bases: 8. The CDR3 covers 17 residues. Germline V gives CDR1 WSHSY, CDR2 SAAADI.